This is a list of T cell receptor beta chains from one sample in a study of shared clonotypes between healthy human individuals. Method: immunoSEQ multiplex PCR; TCRdb's copy keeps in-frame clones and lacks some. The sample shows about 2.2 million clones, about 93% of them seen only once. Sequencing used naive CD8+ T cells from PBMCs. The receptors here all came from a man younger than 30 in good health. Some clones in this sample may be carry-over from other donors' samples. Both conserved end residues are part of each CDR3. D genes are given only for firm matches. Some rows have no size entry. The others give once, few or many, or a class for an expanded clone.

>NA|TRBJ2-7|NA|TRBV6-6
TGTGCCAGCAGACCGGGGCCTGAGGGGGAGCAGTACTTC
CASRPGPEGEQYF
>NA|TRBJ2-5|NA|TRBV7-9
TGTGCCAGCAGCCCTCGGATCCTGGTAGGGGAGACCCAGTACTTC
CASSPRILVGETQYF
>NA|TRBJ2-2|NA|TRBV7-6
TGTGCCAGCAGCTTAGGTCGGGGGTCTCCGAACACCGGGGAGCTGTTTTTT
CASSLGRGSPNTGELFF
>NA|TRBJ1-5|TRBD1|TRBV7-9
TGTGCCAGCAGCTTACCCGAGACTGGACAGGGCCATCAGCCCCAGCATTTT
CASSLPETGQGHQPQHF
>NA|TRBJ2-7|NA|TRBV27
TGTGCCAGCAGCCCAGCGGTGGAGGGGGCGATTTTCGAGCAGTACTTC
CASSPAVEGAIFEQYF
>NA|TRBJ1-4|NA|TRBV5-1
TGCGCCAGCAGCCCGGAACAGGTCTCGCGAAGGGAGGAAAAACTGTTTTTT
CASSPEQVSRREEKLFF
>NA|TRBJ2-7|NA|TRBV6-5
TGTGCCAGCAGTTACTCGGAGGACCCCTCCTACGAGCAGTACTTC
CASSYSEDPSYEQYF
>NA|TRBJ2-3|NA|TRBV11-2
TGTGCCAGCAGCCCCGGCCCGATCCCCACAGATACGCAGTATTTT
CASSPGPIPTDTQYF
>NA|TRBJ2-7|TRBD2|TRBV28
TGTGCCAGCCGGGGGGGTAGGTCCTACGAGCAGTACTTC
CASRGGRSYEQYF
>once|TRBJ2-7|TRBD1|TRBV10-3
TGTGCCATCAGTGGGAACCCCCTTACAGGGGGAAGCTCCTACGAGCAGTACTTC
CAISGNPLTGGSSYEQYF
>NA|TRBJ1-1|NA|TRBV13
TGTGCCAGCAGCTTAGAGAAGAACACTGAAGCTTTCTTT
CASSLEKNTEAFF
>once|TRBJ2-3|NA|TRBV7-9
TGTGCCAGCAGCCGTTTCGTGGCCCTCGGGGATACGCAGTATTTT
CASSRFVALGDTQYF
>NA|TRBJ1-2|NA|TRBV5-8
TGTGCCAGCAGATGGGCGGTCCAGATCCCTAACTATGGCTACACCTTC
CASRWAVQIPNYGYTF
>NA|TRBJ2-7|TRBD1|TRBV6-5
TGTGCCAGCAGACTACAGGGGGCGTTCTACGAGCAGTACTTC
CASRLQGAFYEQYF